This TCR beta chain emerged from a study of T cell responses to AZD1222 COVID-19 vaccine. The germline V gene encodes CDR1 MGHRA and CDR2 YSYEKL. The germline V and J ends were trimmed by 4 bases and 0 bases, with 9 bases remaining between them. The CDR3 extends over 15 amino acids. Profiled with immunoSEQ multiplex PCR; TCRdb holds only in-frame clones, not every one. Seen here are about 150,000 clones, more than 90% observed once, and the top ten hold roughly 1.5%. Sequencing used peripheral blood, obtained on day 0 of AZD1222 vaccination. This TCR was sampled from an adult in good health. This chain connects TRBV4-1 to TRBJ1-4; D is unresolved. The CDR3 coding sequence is TGCGCCAGCAGCCGCGCAGGTGCAACTAATGAAAAACTGTTTTTT. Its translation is CASSRAGATNEKLFF.